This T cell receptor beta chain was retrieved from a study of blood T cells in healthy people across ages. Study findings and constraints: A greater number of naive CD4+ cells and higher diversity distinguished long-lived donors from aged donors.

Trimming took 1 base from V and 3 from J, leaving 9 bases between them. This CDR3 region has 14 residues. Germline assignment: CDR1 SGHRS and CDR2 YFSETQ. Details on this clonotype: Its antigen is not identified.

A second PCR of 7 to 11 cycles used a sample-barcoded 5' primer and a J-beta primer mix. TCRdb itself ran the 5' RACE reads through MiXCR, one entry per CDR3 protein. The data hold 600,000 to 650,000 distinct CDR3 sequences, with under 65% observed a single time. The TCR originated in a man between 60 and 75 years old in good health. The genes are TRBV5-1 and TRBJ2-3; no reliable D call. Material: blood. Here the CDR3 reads CASSLSGETDTQYF. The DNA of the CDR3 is TGCGCCAGCAGCTTGTCCGGCGAGACAGATACGCAGTATTTT.